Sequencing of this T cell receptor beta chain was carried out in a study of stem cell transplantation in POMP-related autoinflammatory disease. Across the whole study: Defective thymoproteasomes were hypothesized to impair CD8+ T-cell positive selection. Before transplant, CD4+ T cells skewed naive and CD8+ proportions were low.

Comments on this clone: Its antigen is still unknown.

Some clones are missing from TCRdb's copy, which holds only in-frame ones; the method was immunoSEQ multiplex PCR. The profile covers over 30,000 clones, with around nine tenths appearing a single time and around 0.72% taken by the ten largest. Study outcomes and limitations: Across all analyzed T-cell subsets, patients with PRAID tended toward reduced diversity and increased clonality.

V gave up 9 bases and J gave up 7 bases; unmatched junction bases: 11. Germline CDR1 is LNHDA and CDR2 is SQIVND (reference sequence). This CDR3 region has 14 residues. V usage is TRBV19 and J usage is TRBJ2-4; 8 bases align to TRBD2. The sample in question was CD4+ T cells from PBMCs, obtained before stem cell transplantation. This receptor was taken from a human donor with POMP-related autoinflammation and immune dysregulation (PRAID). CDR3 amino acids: CASTPGLVSNIQYF. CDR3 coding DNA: TGTGCCAGCACCCCGGGACTAGTTTCCAACATTCAGTACTTC.